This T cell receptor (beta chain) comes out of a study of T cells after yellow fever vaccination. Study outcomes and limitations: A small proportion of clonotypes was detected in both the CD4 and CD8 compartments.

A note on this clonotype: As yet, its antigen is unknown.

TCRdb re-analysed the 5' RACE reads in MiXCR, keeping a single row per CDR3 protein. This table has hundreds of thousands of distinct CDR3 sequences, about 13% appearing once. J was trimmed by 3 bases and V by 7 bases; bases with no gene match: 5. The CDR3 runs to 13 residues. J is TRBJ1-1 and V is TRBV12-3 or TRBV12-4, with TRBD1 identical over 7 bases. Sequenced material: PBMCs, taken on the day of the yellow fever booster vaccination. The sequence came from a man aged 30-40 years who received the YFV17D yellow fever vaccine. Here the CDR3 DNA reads TGTGCCAGCAACACCAGGGGGGACACTGAAGCTTTCTTT. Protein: CASNTRGDTEAFF.